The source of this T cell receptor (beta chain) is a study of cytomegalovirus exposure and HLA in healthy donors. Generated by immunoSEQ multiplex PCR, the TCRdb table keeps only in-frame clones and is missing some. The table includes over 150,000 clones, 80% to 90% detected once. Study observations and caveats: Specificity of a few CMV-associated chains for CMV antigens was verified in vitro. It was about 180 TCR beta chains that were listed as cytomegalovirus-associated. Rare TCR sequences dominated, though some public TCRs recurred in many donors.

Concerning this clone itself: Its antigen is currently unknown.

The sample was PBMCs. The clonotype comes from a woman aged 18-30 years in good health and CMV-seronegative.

CDR3 sequence: CASSSGGVNQPQHF. The CDR3 DNA reads TGTGCCAGCAGCTCAGGGGGTGTCAATCAGCCCCAGCATTTT. J is TRBJ1-5 and V is TRBV11-2; TRBD1 agrees at 7 bases. The CDR3 contains 14 residues. J gave up 3 bases and V 4 bases, and 3 bases lay outside the gene matches. CDR1 and CDR2 (germline): SGHAT, FQNNGV.